This T cell receptor (beta chain) was identified during a study of Ad26.COV2.S vaccination and SARS-CoV-2 variants. Study-level information: Participant was drawn from the COV1001 Ad26.COV2.S trial arm. In the study, Ad26.COV2.S was injected intramuscularly once, or twice 56 days apart.

This CDR3 contains 15 residues. Germline loops: CDR1 MNHEY, CDR2 SMNVEV (reference sequence). Trimming stripped 2 bases from V and 4 bases from J, with 14 bases between. With respect to this clone: What it binds is unknown.

Study findings and constraints: Marked by substantial breadth, spike-specific CD8+ and CD4+ T cell responses were reportedly seen after vaccination.

Sequencing was performed with immunoSEQ multiplex PCR; in TCRdb, only in-frame clones are kept and a portion is missing. The sample includes 350,000 to 500,000 clones, less than 95% seen only once; the top ten take around 4.2%. Stated treatment: some 19 received Ad26.COV2.S at low or high dose, single or two shots; roughly 5 received placebo; per-sample allocation not given. Sampling was performed 63 days after the first vaccine or placebo injection. The chain has TRBV27 and TRBJ1-2; D uncertain. Material: peripheral blood, obtained in a trial of Ad26.COV2.S vaccine versus placebo. The origin of this receptor is a person aged 18-60 years who received the Ad26.COV2.S COVID-19 vaccine or a placebo. The CDR3 region is CASSLEAGGSYGYTF. The CDR3 DNA reads TGTGCCAGCAGTTTAGAGGCAGGTGGGAGCTATGGCTACACCTTC.